These 20 T cell receptor beta chains originate from one sample sequenced in a study of tumor-infiltrating lymphocytes in localized non-small cell lung cancer. Using immunoSEQ multiplex PCR, the repertoire was profiled, and TCRdb retains in-frame clones only, with some absent. The top ten hold roughly 2% of the sample, which has tens of thousands of clones, 80% to 90% seen once. Sequenced: lung tumor tissue. All receptors come from a human donor with non-small cell lung cancer.

In nucleotides, the CDR3 is TGTGCCAGCAGTCAATGGGAGGCCTCCTACAATGAGCAGTTCTTC. Translation gives CASSQWEASYNEQFF. This sequence joins TRBV6-5 and TRBJ2-1; tentative D call: TRBD2 (6 bases). The CDR3 runs 15 residues. CDR1 is MNHEY, CDR2 SVGAGI, per germline. Trimming removed 5 bases at V and 0 bases at J, with 11 bases between.

The chain recombines TRBV5-6 with TRBJ1-1; maybe TRBD1 (5 bases). The CDR3 has 12 amino acids. With 6 bases removed from V and 4 bases from J, the gap between germline ends came to 10 bases. In germline, CDR1 is SGHDT, CDR2 YYEEEE. The DNA for the CDR3 is TGTGCCAGCACCCAGGGTCGCACTGAAGCTTTCTTT. It encodes CASTQGRTEAFF.

This clone was recorded once. The chain has TRBV5-6 and TRBJ1-4, with TRBD1 identical over 8 bases. V gave up 3 bases and J gave up 8 bases; unmatched junction bases: 6. CDR1 SGHDT and CDR2 YYEEEE come from the germline V gene. The CDR3 extends over 14 amino acids. The CDR3 region has the DNA TGTGCCAGCAGCTCGACAGGGGCTGGGGAAAAACTGTTTTTT. Amino acid sequence: CASSSTGAGEKLFF.

This chain connects TRBV7-2 to TRBJ2-7; 8 bases fit TRBD2. This CDR3 region has 15 residues. V was pared by 4 bases and J by 0 bases, with 5 bases of the junction left unmatched. CDR1 SGHTA and CDR2 FQGNSA come from the germline V gene. The CDR3 loop reads CASSSRGGLSYEQYF. CDR3 bases: TGTGCCAGCAGCTCACGGGGGGGCCTCTCCTACGAGCAGTACTTC.

V is TRBV4-3 and J is TRBJ1-4, with 10 bases lining up with TRBD1. CDR1 and CDR2 from the germline V gene are LGHNA and YSLEER. The CDR3 runs 15 residues. Trimming at V came to 4 bases and at J to 7 bases, leaving 6 bases not matched to a gene. The DNA of the CDR3 is TGCGCCAGCAGCCCTCGGGACAGGGGAGTTGAAAAACTGTTTTTT. Its translation is CASSPRDRGVEKLFF.

The J gene is TRBJ2-1, the V gene TRBV5-1; 11 nucleotides line up with TRBD2. The V gene's germline CDR1 is SGHRS and CDR2 YFSETQ. This CDR3 contains 15 residues. V was clipped by 6 bases and J by 7 bases; unmatched bases: 9. The CDR3 spells CASTLSGGASNEQFF. DNA of the CDR3: TGCGCCAGCACCCTTAGCGGGGGGGCCTCGAATGAGCAGTTCTTC.

V is TRBV6-1 and J is TRBJ2-3; a weak D match, TRBD2 (6 bases). The CDR3 has 15 amino acids. Deletions cut 2 bases from V and 3 bases from J, with 12 bases between. Germline CDR1 reads MNHNS; CDR2 reads SASEGT. The CDR3 bases are TGTGCCAGCAGTGAAAGGAGGGGTCTTACAGATACGCAGTATTTT. This codes for CASSERRGLTDTQYF.

This chain joins TRBV6-1 and TRBJ1-6; tentatively, D is TRBD1 (6 bases). Germline V CDR1 and CDR2: MNHNS, SASEGT. This CDR3 comprises 13 residues. Trimming took 4 bases from V and 16 from J, leaving 17 bases between them. DNA of the CDR3: TGTGCCAGCAGTGGTACAGGGTTTGGTACTCTCCACTTT. The encoded protein is CASSGTGFGTLHF.

This chain links TRBV15 with TRBJ2-1; 11 bases are shared with TRBD2. There are 15 residues in the CDR3. With V trimmed by 0 bases and J by 8 bases, 3 bases remained unmatched. Germline V gene data show CDR1 as LNHNV and CDR2 as YYDKDF (reference sequence). The CDR3 sequence is CATSREASGGYEQFF. The CDR3, as DNA: TGTGCCACCAGCAGAGAGGCTAGCGGGGGGTATGAGCAGTTCTTC.

The V call is TRBV5-6, the J call TRBJ1-2; D is unclear. The length of the CDR3 is 12 residues. With 2 bases removed from V and 8 bases from J, the gap between germline ends came to 10 bases. CDR1 is SGHDT and CDR2 is YYEEEE in the germline V gene. Here the CDR3 DNA reads TGTGCCAGCAGCTTCGATCGGAAAGGCTACACCTTC. Translated, it gives CASSFDRKGYTF. Complete variable domain (other parts from reference TRBV5-6 and TRBJ1-2): DAGVTQSPTHLIKTRGQQVTLRCSPKSGHDTVSWYQQALGQGPQFIFQYYEEEERQRGNFPDRFSGHQFPNYSSELNVNALLLGDSALYLCASSFDRKGYTFGSGTRLTVV.

The V gene is TRBV9, the J gene TRBJ2-7; D possibly corresponds to TRBD1 (5 bases). Germline-derived CDR1 and CDR2 are SGDLS and YYNGEE. V shed 4 bases and J shed 0 bases, with 17 bases lying between them. The CDR3 loop spans 16 amino acids. The CDR3 is CASSISRDGHSYEQYF. CDR3 in DNA: TGTGCCAGCAGCATCTCCCGCGACGGACACTCCTACGAGCAGTACTTC.

In regard to this clone: Distinct nucleotide sequences in the sample also encode this CDR3. The chain has TRBV9 and TRBJ2-1; a weak D match, TRBD2 (6 bases). The CDR3 is made up of 15 amino acids. From germline, CDR1 is SGDLS and CDR2 YYNGEE. The V end lost 0 bases, the J end lost 0 bases, and 7 bases lay between the germline ends. The CDR3 region is CASSVAGGSYNEQFF. The DNA for the CDR3 is TGTGCCAGCAGCGTAGCCGGGGGCTCCTACAATGAGCAGTTCTTC.

V is TRBV6-5 and J is TRBJ2-1; D unclear. The ends were cut back, 3 bases at V and 9 bases at J, with 12 bases in the middle. This CDR3 has 13 residues. Germline CDR1 reads MNHEY; CDR2 reads SVGAGI. The CDR3 is CASSYRRQAEQFF. For the CDR3, the DNA is TGTGCCAGCAGTTATCGGCGCCAGGCTGAGCAGTTCTTC.

The V and J genes are TRBV6-6 and TRBJ1-4, with 7 bases fitting TRBD1. V was pared by 6 bases and J by 5 bases, with 6 bases of the junction left unmatched. Germline assignment: CDR1 MNHNY and CDR2 SVGAGI (reference sequence). The CDR3 loop spans 14 amino acids. The CDR3 reads CASSSGQINEKLFF. The DNA for the CDR3 is TGTGCCAGCAGCTCGGGACAGATCAATGAAAAACTGTTTTTT.

The gene calls are TRBV10-3 and TRBJ2-7; D is perhaps TRBD2 (5 bases). Germline V gene sequence: CDR1 ENHRY, CDR2 SYGVKD. V was clipped by 3 bases and J by 4 bases, with 13 bases between them. The CDR3 totals 14 residues. CDR3 in DNA: TGTGCCATCAGTGAACCAATCGGCGGGTACGAGCAGTACTTC. Translation gives CAISEPIGGYEQYF.

The chain links TRBV10-3 to TRBJ1-5; TRBD1 matches 7 bases. CDR1 is ENHRY, CDR2 SYGVKD, per germline. This CDR3 is 14 amino acids long. V shed 6 bases and J 15 bases; nucleotides not matched to a gene: 17. The CDR3 DNA is TGTGCCATCAGGGGGGACCGGGACAGTCTTTATCCGCATTTT. Its protein is CAIRGDRDSLYPHF.

The chain is built from TRBV6-6 and TRBJ1-5; D uncertain. Germline-derived CDR1 and CDR2 are MNHNY and SVGAGI (reference sequence). Between the trimmed V and J ends, which lost 7 bases and 2 bases, there was a span of 6 bases. The CDR3 sequence is 12 residues long. As DNA, the CDR3 is TGTGCCAGCATGGGAGGCAATCAGCCCCAGCATTTT. Translating it yields CASMGGNQPQHF.

CDR3 nucleotides: TGTGCCAGTCTCCCCTCCGGGTTGGGACAGGGATTGTACAATGAGCAGTTCTTC. This sequence encodes CASLPSGLGQGLYNEQFF. The chain joins TRBV19 to TRBJ2-1; 9 bases are a match to TRBD1. The V segment lost 8 bases and the J segment 4 bases; nucleotides outside the gene matches: 18. The CDR3 covers 18 residues. In germline, CDR1 is LNHDA, CDR2 SQIVND (reference sequence). The variable domain in full, with the rest retrieved from reference TRBV19 and TRBJ2-1, is DGGITQSPKYLFRKEGQNVTLSCEQNLNHDAMYWYRQDPGQGLRLIYYSQIVNDFQKGDIAEGYSVSREKKESFPLTVTSAQKNPTAFYLCASLPSGLGQGLYNEQFFGPGTRLTVL.

The CDR3 reads CASSVGGTSGVHEQYF. The CDR3, as DNA: TGTGCCAGCAGCGTAGGGGGGACTAGCGGGGTCCACGAGCAGTACTTC. The chain joins TRBV9 to TRBJ2-7, with 13 bases matching TRBD2. CDR3 length: 16 residues. The trim removed 0 bases at V and 5 bases at J, leaving 5 bases unmatched. Germline V gives CDR1 SGDLS, CDR2 YYNGEE.

The chain joins TRBV18 to TRBJ1-2, with unresolved D. There are 15 residues in the CDR3. Deletions cut 0 bases from V and 3 bases from J, with 11 bases between. Germline CDR1 is KGHSH and CDR2 is LQKENI. The CDR3 DNA reads as TGTGCCAGCTCACCACCGCGCAGCGGAGACTATGGCTACACCTTC. Amino acid sequence: CASSPPRSGDYGYTF.